This T cell receptor beta chain was identified in a study of early T cells in non-severe SARS-CoV-2 infection. This clonotype was detected only a few times. TCRdb re-analysed the 5' RACE reads in MiXCR, keeping a single row per CDR3 protein. The sample includes 33,000 or so distinct CDR3 sequences, nearly 6% seen only once; the top ten take less than 8.5%. Material for sequencing was whole blood. This TCR was sampled from an adult who was a healthcare worker with PCR-confirmed SARS-CoV-2 infection or an uninfected control (not recorded which).

CDR3 residues: CASFRGGRETQYF. The CDR3, as DNA: TGCGCCAGCTTCCGGGGGGGCCGGGAGACCCAGTACTTC. The chain is built from TRBV5-1 and TRBJ2-5; 8 bases line up with TRBD2. The CDR3 extends over 13 amino acids. After removal of 7 bases from V and 5 bases from J, the junction contained 7 bases not matched to a gene. Germline values: CDR1 SGHRS, CDR2 YFSETQ. Full variable domain (outside the CDR3, taken from reference TRBV5-1 and TRBJ2-5): KAGVTQTPRYLIKTRGQQVTLSCSPISGHRSVSWYQQTPGQGLQFLFEYFSETQRNKGNFPGRFSGRQFSNSRSEMNVSTLELGDSALYLCASFRGGRETQYFGPGTRLLVL.